What follows is one T cell receptor (beta chain) and its context. Its target is not known. Via 5' RACE with UMI labels, TRB cDNA libraries were prepared. TCRdb reprocessed the 5' RACE reads and keeps a single row for each CDR3 protein, giving no DNA. The repertoire table contains about 40,000 distinct CDR3 sequences. This sample is drawn from a study of CXCR3-negative and CXCR3-positive naive CD8 T cells. Study overall: The libraries together contributed 120 million to 150 million TRB reads, each supplying about 1.5 +/- 0.3 million. Study conclusions and caveats: With CXCR3 expression partially decreased after cryopreservation, most assays relied on fresh PBMCs.

This CDR3 region has 16 residues. Sorts performed in triplicate captured roughly 320,000 cells each from every CD8+ T cell subset. This TCR came from a human donor in good health. Some clones in this sample may be carry-over from other donors' samples. The material sequenced was memory CD8+ T cells from blood. The chain combines TRBV12-3 or TRBV12-4 with TRBJ1-3; absent DNA, TCRdb's TRBD1 call cannot be checked. The CDR3 protein is CASSAGTAYSGNTIYF.